The 23 T cell receptor beta chains presented below share a single source sample, sequenced in a study of CD8 T cells in Susac syndrome. With random hexamers, about 0.5 to 1 ug RNA was reverse transcribed. TCRdb used MiXCR to reprocess the immunoSEQ multiplex PCR reads, holding one entry per CDR3 protein. Here the sample spans some 130,000 distinct CDR3 sequences, around 86% being singletons. The sequenced material came from CD8+ T cells from PBMCs. These receptors came from a human donor with multiple sclerosis.

This clonotype was counted between two and nine times. This chain connects TRBV11-2 to TRBJ2-7, with a tentative D call TRBD2 (7 bases). Germline V lookup: CDR1 SGHAT, CDR2 FQNNGV. The CDR3 contains 14 residues. Trimming removed 3 bases from V and 3 bases from J, with 12 bases in between. CDR3 nucleotide sequence: TGTGCCAGCAGCTTGGGGGGGCCTCTCTACGAGCAGTACTTC. It codes for CASSLGGPLYEQYF.

The chain combines TRBV10-1 with TRBJ1-1; unclear D gene. The CDR3 has 16 residues. Trimming took off 8 bases at V and 0 bases at J, with 19 bases between the two ends. Germline assignment: CDR1 WNHNN and CDR2 SYGVQD (reference sequence). CDR3 amino acids: CASPGPRPKLNTEAFF. CDR3 nucleotides: TGCGCCAGCCCTGGCCCCAGGCCCAAATTGAACACTGAAGCTTTCTTT.

The chain carries TRBV7-9 and TRBJ1-1; a possible D gene is TRBD1 (6 bases). The germline gives CDR1 SEHNR, CDR2 FQNEAQ (reference sequence). The CDR3 runs 18 residues. Between the trimmed V and J ends, which lost 2 bases and 0 bases, there was a span of 19 bases. CDR3 in amino acids: CASSLLKPGEVMNTEAFF. The CDR3 nucleotides read TGTGCCAGCAGCTTACTAAAACCAGGGGAAGTCATGAACACTGAAGCTTTCTTT.

For the CDR3, the DNA is TGTGCCAGCAAAGACAGGGGGGACACTGAAGCTTTCTTT. It is translated as CASKDRGDTEAFF. The V and J genes are TRBV2 and TRBJ1-1; 9 positions agree with TRBD1. Germline assignment: CDR1 SNHLY and CDR2 FYNNEI. The CDR3 runs 13 residues. With 7 bases clipped from V and 3 bases from J, the junction kept 3 bases outside the gene matches.

The J gene is TRBJ1-2, the V gene TRBV20-1, with D possibly being TRBD1 (5 bases). Trimming took 6 bases from V and 3 from J, leaving 17 bases between them. Germline CDR1 reads DFQATT; CDR2 reads SNEGSKA (reference sequence). The CDR3 contains 14 residues. This CDR3 reads CSAMAHPRDYGYTF. Written as DNA, the CDR3 is TGCAGTGCCATGGCCCACCCCAGGGACTATGGCTACACCTTC.

In nucleotides, the CDR3 is TGTGCCAGCAGCTTTGATCCGGGACAGAACACTGAAGCTTTCTTT. Its translation is CASSFDPGQNTEAFF. The chain employs TRBV5-6 and TRBJ1-1; the D gene is possibly TRBD1 (6 bases). The ends were cut back, 2 bases at V and 1 base at J, with 12 bases in the middle. CDR1 and CDR2 from the germline V gene are SGHDT and YYEEEE. This CDR3 region has 15 residues.

V and J are TRBV6-2 or TRBV6-3 and TRBJ2-2; 8 positions match TRBD1. The CDR3 loop spans 15 amino acids. V lost 10 bases, J lost 10 bases, and 17 bases stayed unmatched. Looked up from germline, CDR1 is MNHEY and CDR2 is SVGEGT. For the CDR3, the DNA is TGTGCCACCAAACTCGTACGGACAGGGTATGAGGAGCTGTTTTTT. Translation: CATKLVRTGYEELFF.

The V and J genes are TRBV27 and TRBJ1-2, with TRBD1 matching 7 bases. This CDR3 is built from 16 residues. Germline V gene lookup returns CDR1 MNHEY and CDR2 SMNVEV (reference sequence). With 6 bases clipped from V and 3 bases from J, the junction kept 13 bases outside the gene matches. The CDR3 DNA reads TGTGCCAGCAGGGGCCCCACGCTGGGACAGCACTATGGCTACACCTTC. As protein: CASRGPTLGQHYGYTF.

The chain uses TRBV20-1 and TRBJ1-2; no clear D gene. Per the germline V gene, CDR1 is DFQATT and CDR2 is SNEGSKA (reference sequence). Trimming removed 1 base at V and 4 bases at J, with 10 bases between. CDR3 length: 13 residues. The CDR3 reads CSARAGSRYGYTF. The DNA for the CDR3 is TGCAGTGCTAGAGCGGGTTCACGCTATGGCTACACCTTC.

The rearrangement links TRBV7-3 to TRBJ1-1; possibly TRBD1 for D (6 bases). The V and J ends lost 4 bases and 0 bases respectively, with 12 bases between them. The CDR3 is 15 residues long. CDR1 and CDR2 from the germline V gene are SGHTA and FQGTGA. The DNA for the CDR3 is TGTGCCAGCAGCTCGTTCGACAGGTTGAACACTGAAGCTTTCTTT. Its translation is CASSSFDRLNTEAFF.

The rearrangement links TRBV4-1 to TRBJ2-7; D might be TRBD2 (6 bases). This CDR3 is built from 16 residues. The V end lost 3 bases, the J end lost 6 bases, and 21 bases lay between the germline ends. From germline, CDR1 is MGHRA and CDR2 YSYEKL. The CDR3 spells CASSHPRETRTREQYF. The CDR3 coding sequence is TGCGCCAGCAGCCACCCCCGCGAGACTAGGACGCGCGAGCAGTACTTC.

The chain couples TRBV6-2 or TRBV6-3 to TRBJ2-3; 8 nucleotides match TRBD2. The CDR3 has 19 amino acids. CDR1 and CDR2 (germline): MNHEY, SVGEGT. V was clipped by 0 bases and J by 2 bases; unmatched bases: 13. The CDR3 protein is CASSYSRSSSGDNTDTQYF. The CDR3 DNA follows: TGTGCCAGCAGTTACTCGAGGAGCAGTAGCGGGGACAACACAGATACGCAGTATTTT.

This chain links TRBV4-1 with TRBJ1-1; D call uncertain. CDR1 and CDR2 from the germline V gene are MGHRA and YSYEKL. The CDR3 is 11 amino acids. V lost 6 bases and J lost 5, with 7 bases in between. CDR3 amino acids: CASRSGTEAFF. In nucleotides, the CDR3 is TGCGCCAGCAGGTCCGGTACTGAAGCTTTCTTT.

The V and J genes are TRBV11-2 and TRBJ2-5; D unresolved. The CDR3 consists of 11 residues. Trimming stripped 4 bases from V and 5 bases from J, with 5 bases between. The germline CDR1 and CDR2 sequences are SGHAT and FQNNGV. The CDR3 loop reads CASSSEETQYF. The CDR3 nucleotides are TGTGCCAGCAGCTCTGAGGAGACCCAGTACTTC.

This clonotype was observed a few times. The V gene is TRBV28, the J gene TRBJ2-7; D unclear. This CDR3 region has 18 residues. The ends were cut back, 7 bases at V and 6 bases at J, with 31 bases in the middle. Germline-derived CDR1 and CDR2 are MDHEN and SYDVKM. The CDR3 protein is CASIPLRTSGRLDGEQYF. As DNA, the CDR3 is TGTGCCAGCATACCCCTCCGTACATCCGGAAGACTGGACGGCGAGCAGTACTTC.

The genes are TRBV5-1 and TRBJ2-7, with 8 bases aligning to TRBD1. This CDR3 comprises 16 residues. With 0 bases clipped from V and 4 bases from J, the junction kept 9 bases outside the gene matches. The germline V gene has CDR1 SGHRS and CDR2 YFSETQ. The CDR3 loop reads CASSLESPRQGYEQYF. The CDR3 nucleotides read TGCGCCAGCAGCTTGGAGTCCCCGCGACAGGGGTACGAGCAGTACTTC.

The chain couples TRBV9 to TRBJ1-2; D is unresolved. This CDR3 is built from 12 residues. Germline V lookup: CDR1 SGDLS, CDR2 YYNGEE. Trimming pared 6 bases from V and 3 bases from J, leaving 9 bases between. CDR3 DNA: TGTGCCAGCATGGGCGATGACTATGGCTACACCTTC. This codes for CASMGDDYGYTF.

This CDR3 is CATDLEWFAEAFF. The DNA for the CDR3 is TGTGCCACGGATCTCGAATGGTTCGCTGAAGCTTTCTTT. This chain connects TRBV2 to TRBJ1-1; D is undetermined. Germline lookup yields CDR1 SNHLY and CDR2 FYNNEI. This CDR3 has 13 residues. V lost 10 bases and J 6 bases, leaving 18 bases between the germline ends.

This sequence joins TRBV5-5 and TRBJ1-5, with 12 bases that match TRBD1. The CDR3 loop spans 17 amino acids. J lost 4 bases, V lost 4 bases, and 9 bases had no gene match. Germline V gives CDR1 SGHKS, CDR2 YYEKEE (reference sequence). The CDR3 loop is CASSISWDRGLNQPQHF. The CDR3 DNA sequence: TGTGCCAGCAGCATCTCGTGGGACAGGGGGCTGAATCAGCCCCAGCATTTT.

The CDR3 sequence: CASSVVPGGANVLTF. CDR3 nucleotide sequence: TGTGCCAGCAGCGTAGTCCCAGGTGGGGCCAACGTCCTGACTTTC. The V and J genes are TRBV9 and TRBJ2-6; D gene unclear. CDR3 length equals 15 residues. The germline V and J ends were trimmed by 0 bases and 3 bases, with 7 bases remaining between them. Germline V gene lookup returns CDR1 SGDLS and CDR2 YYNGEE. The full variable domain, with the rest looked up from reference TRBV9 and TRBJ2-6, is DSGVTQTPKHLITATGQRVTLRCSPRSGDLSVYWYQQSLDQGLQFLIQYYNGEERAKGNILERFSAQQFPDLHSELNLSSLELGDSALYFCASSVVPGGANVLTFGAGSRLTVL.

The rearrangement links TRBV6-1 to TRBJ1-1, with 7 positions matching TRBD1. V lost 6 bases, J lost 3 bases, and 4 bases stayed unmatched. This CDR3 contains 13 residues. CDR1 is MNHNS and CDR2 is SASEGT in the germline V gene. The CDR3: CASRTGTYTEAFF. Here the CDR3 DNA reads TGTGCCAGCAGGACAGGGACATACACTGAAGCTTTCTTT.

The J gene is TRBJ2-7, the V gene TRBV27; unclear D gene. V was shortened by 10 bases and J by 1 base, with 14 bases between the two germline ends. From germline, CDR1 is MNHEY and CDR2 SMNVEV (reference sequence). The CDR3 is 13 amino acids. The CDR3 nucleotides read TGTGCCACCAAGCCGGCGGCTTCCTACGAGCAGTACTTC. Encoded protein: CATKPAASYEQYF.

J is TRBJ1-1 and V is TRBV6-2 or TRBV6-3; D gene uncertain. Trimming shortened V by 4 bases and J by 3 bases, and 9 bases separated the two germline ends. This CDR3 is 13 amino acids long. CDR1 is MNHEY and CDR2 is SVGEGT in the germline V gene. The chain's CDR3 is CASSFEAYTEAFF. As DNA, the CDR3 is TGTGCCAGCAGTTTCGAGGCATACACTGAAGCTTTCTTT.